Listed here is a single TCR beta chain. No antigen is known for it. PCR used 60 Vbeta primers and 13 Jbeta primers. Assay used: immunoSEQ multiplex PCR; TCRdb lists only in-frame clones, some missing. The data contain about 140,000 clones, more than 75% of them seen just once; the ten biggest clones take up 4.5% to 6%. Per the germline V gene, CDR1 is SGHRS and CDR2 is YFSETQ. V gave up 0 bases and J gave up 7 bases; unmatched junction bases: 4. The CDR3 extends over 13 amino acids. Donors counted as nominally healthy when sampled, yet unrecorded immune exposures were likely. This sample was taken from a study of cytomegalovirus exposure and HLA in healthy donors. Looking at the study overall: Early released data comprised approximately 85 million unique TCRs from HLA-typed donors.

The study, taken as a whole, reports: Another analysis was done later, and it associated approximately 17,000 TCR beta sequences with HLA alleles at 0.05 false discovery rate. Productive rates of about 90% or about 30% were seen for most TCR beta V segments in an earlier analysis.

The chain couples TRBV5-1 to TRBJ2-7; TRBD2 aligns across 7 bases. Input material: PBMCs. The TCR originated in a male donor in good health and CMV-seronegative. The CDR3 region is CASSLAPAGEQYF. The CDR3, as DNA: TGCGCCAGCAGCTTGGCCCCAGCGGGGGAGCAGTACTTC.